This T cell receptor (beta chain) is from a study of T cells in Graves' hyperthyroidism and ophthalmopathy. Many counts were recorded for this clonotype. Its antigen is as yet unknown. Study findings and constraints: Blood held most thyroid clonotypes expanded above 0.001 frequency.

TCR beta CDR3 regions were amplified from RNA. Researchers ran a first-round RT-PCR on the TCR CDR3 using the HTBI primer set. TCRdb re-called the multiplex PCR reads through MiXCR, storing one row per CDR3 protein. The repertoire consists of 250,000 to 300,000 distinct CDR3 sequences, with roughly 13% occurring once and the leading ten covering 7% to 9.5%. Graves' hyperthyroidism is called stable when ophthalmopathy does not progress within 18 months. Patients aged 18 to 65 had newly diagnosed hyperthyroidism that had lasted under 2 months. Each diagnosis drew on symptoms, thyroxine, TRAb, thyroid ultrasound and orbital computed tomography findings. With 0 bases clipped from V and 7 bases from J, the junction kept 2 bases outside the gene matches. CDR1 and CDR2 (germline): KGHSH, LQKENI. This CDR3 is built from 15 residues.

This sequence joins TRBV18 and TRBJ2-1, with 11 bases matching TRBD2. The clonotype comes from a middle-aged woman with Graves' hyperthyroidism. Sequenced: blood. CDR3 bases: TGTGCCAGCTCACCACCTAGCGGGAGGGATAATGAGCAGTTCTTC. This sequence encodes CASSPPSGRDNEQFF.